The rows below give T cell receptor beta chains drawn from one sample of a study of control samples from healthy donors and cancer patients. Sequencing used immunoSEQ multiplex PCR; TCRdb keeps in-frame clones, though not all of them. Altogether some 410,000 clones are present, 75% to 95% being singletons, with the ten largest covering 5.5% to 8%. Sample: PBMCs. The receptors here all came from a middle-aged man with head and neck cancer. The CDR3 runs from the conserved cysteine through the conserved F or W. D genes are given only for firm matches. A row's size may be missing; if present it is once, few, many or a size class.

abundance: -
j_gene: TRBJ1-5
v_gene: TRBV25-1
d_gene: TRBD1
CDR3aa: CASSEWEGGHGPQHF
CDR3nt: TGTGCCAGCAGTGAATGGGAAGGGGGCCACGGACCCCAGCATTTT

abundance: -
j_gene: TRBJ2-5
v_gene: TRBV5-1
d_gene: TRBD2
CDR3aa: CASTWQSTSGLETQYF
CDR3nt: TGCGCCAGCACCTGGCAGTCCACTAGCGGTCTGGAGACCCAGTACTTC

abundance: -
j_gene: TRBJ1-1
v_gene: TRBV18
d_gene: -
CDR3aa: CASSVGVGMNTEAFF
CDR3nt: TGTGCCAGCTCAGTCGGTGTGGGAATGAACACTGAAGCTTTCTTT

abundance: -
j_gene: TRBJ2-2
v_gene: TRBV6-4
d_gene: -
CDR3aa: CASSAVGELFF
CDR3nt: TGTGCCAGCAGTGCAGTCGGGGAGCTGTTTTTT

abundance: once
j_gene: TRBJ1-1
v_gene: TRBV27
d_gene: -
CDR3aa: CASSSKSLRWTEAFF
CDR3nt: TGTGCCAGCAGCTCCAAGAGCCTCAGATGGACTGAAGCTTTCTTT

abundance: -
j_gene: TRBJ1-5
v_gene: TRBV7-8
d_gene: -
CDR3aa: CASSLRVRGSNQPQHF
CDR3nt: TGTGCCAGCAGCTTAAGAGTTAGAGGGAGCAATCAGCCCCAGCATTTT

abundance: once
j_gene: TRBJ2-1
v_gene: TRBV6-2/TRBV6-3
d_gene: TRBD2
CDR3aa: CASSSPEGSGKSYNEQFF
CDR3nt: TGTGCCAGCAGCTCGCCCGAGGGTAGCGGGAAATCCTACAATGAGCAGTTCTTC

abundance: -
j_gene: TRBJ1-6
v_gene: TRBV25-1
d_gene: -
CDR3aa: CASVSGENSPLHF
CDR3nt: TGTGCCAGCGTGTCAGGGGAGAATTCACCCCTCCACTTT

abundance: -
j_gene: TRBJ2-5
v_gene: TRBV28
d_gene: -
CDR3aa: CASSLPEETQYF
CDR3nt: TGTGCCAGCAGTTTACCCGAAGAGACCCAGTACTTC

abundance: -
j_gene: TRBJ2-2
v_gene: TRBV7-2
d_gene: -
CDR3aa: CASSLAHTGELFF
CDR3nt: TGTGCCAGCAGCTTAGCGCACACCGGGGAGCTGTTTTTT

abundance: -
j_gene: TRBJ1-2
v_gene: TRBV19
d_gene: -
CDR3aa: CASSQQGLYGYTF
CDR3nt: TGTGCCAGTAGCCAACAGGGTCTCTATGGCTACACCTTC

abundance: -
j_gene: TRBJ2-3
v_gene: TRBV2
d_gene: -
CDR3aa: CASGGYRVVVTDTQYF
CDR3nt: TGTGCCAGCGGAGGGTACAGGGTAGTTGTGACAGATACGCAGTATTTT

abundance: -
j_gene: TRBJ2-7
v_gene: TRBV5-5
d_gene: -
CDR3aa: CASRPGARAPGKGYWEQYF
CDR3nt: TGTGCCAGCAGGCCAGGGGCCCGGGCCCCAGGTAAGGGGTACTGGGAGCAGTACTTC

abundance: -
j_gene: TRBJ1-5
v_gene: TRBV4-3
d_gene: TRBD1
CDR3aa: CASSLGTGGDQPQHF
CDR3nt: TGCGCCAGCAGCCTTGGGACAGGTGGGGATCAGCCCCAGCATTTT

abundance: once
j_gene: TRBJ2-1
v_gene: TRBV4-1
d_gene: -
CDR3aa: CASSQGSGEQFF
CDR3nt: TGCGCCAGCAGCCAAGGCTCGGGCGAGCAGTTCTTC

abundance: -
j_gene: TRBJ2-1
v_gene: TRBV2
d_gene: TRBD2
CDR3aa: CASSEGTSDAEQFF
CDR3nt: TGTGCCAGCAGTGAAGGGACTAGCGACGCGGAGCAGTTCTTC

abundance: -
j_gene: TRBJ1-4
v_gene: TRBV11-2
d_gene: TRBD1
CDR3aa: CASSPPQGVGEKLFF
CDR3nt: TGTGCCAGCAGCCCACCCCAGGGGGTTGGAGAAAAACTGTTTTTT

abundance: -
j_gene: TRBJ1-5
v_gene: TRBV12-3/TRBV12-4
d_gene: -
CDR3aa: CASSPSNQPQHF
CDR3nt: TGTGCCAGCAGCCCTTCTAATCAGCCCCAGCATTTT

abundance: -
j_gene: TRBJ2-7
v_gene: TRBV30
d_gene: TRBD2
CDR3aa: CAWGFTGLADYEQYF
CDR3nt: TGTGCCTGGGGATTTACGGGACTAGCGGATTACGAGCAGTACTTC

abundance: -
j_gene: TRBJ2-2
v_gene: TRBV5-4
d_gene: TRBD2
CDR3aa: CASSSPGTRSTGELFF
CDR3nt: TGTGCCAGCAGCTCACCCGGGACTAGAAGCACCGGGGAGCTGTTTTTT

abundance: -
j_gene: TRBJ2-7
v_gene: TRBV2
d_gene: -
CDR3aa: CASSDWDHEPYEQYF
CDR3nt: TGTGCCAGCAGTGATTGGGACCACGAACCCTACGAGCAGTACTTC

abundance: -
j_gene: TRBJ2-7
v_gene: TRBV5-4
d_gene: TRBD1
CDR3aa: CASSFAGGSGEQYF
CDR3nt: TGTGCCAGCAGTTTTGCAGGGGGTAGTGGCGAGCAGTACTTC

abundance: -
j_gene: TRBJ1-1
v_gene: TRBV27
d_gene: TRBD1
CDR3aa: CASSPRGQGNTEAFF
CDR3nt: TGTGCCAGCAGTCCGAGGGGACAGGGGAACACTGAAGCTTTCTTT

abundance: -
j_gene: TRBJ2-3
v_gene: TRBV2
d_gene: -
CDR3aa: CASRVALGTTDTQYF
CDR3nt: TGTGCCAGCAGGGTAGCCCTAGGTACCACAGATACGCAGTATTTT

abundance: -
j_gene: TRBJ2-4
v_gene: TRBV7-3
d_gene: TRBD1
CDR3aa: CASSSGTVQYF
CDR3nt: TGTGCCAGCAGCTCCGGGACAGTCCAGTACTTC

abundance: -
j_gene: TRBJ1-1
v_gene: TRBV12-3/TRBV12-4
d_gene: -
CDR3aa: CASSFGQMDAFF
CDR3nt: TGTGCCAGCAGTTTCGGGCAGATGGATGCTTTCTTT

abundance: -
j_gene: TRBJ2-2
v_gene: TRBV7-2
d_gene: -
CDR3aa: CASSLVGYPGELFF
CDR3nt: TGTGCCAGCAGCTTAGTCGGCTACCCCGGGGAGCTGTTTTTT

abundance: -
j_gene: TRBJ1-3
v_gene: TRBV30
d_gene: -
CDR3aa: CASNRGTGNTIYF
CDR3nt: TGTGCCTCGAATAGGGGGACGGGAAACACCATATATTTT

abundance: -
j_gene: TRBJ2-5
v_gene: TRBV7-8
d_gene: -
CDR3aa: CASSLRQVQETQYF
CDR3nt: TGTGCCAGCAGCTTACGACAGGTACAAGAGACCCAGTACTTC

abundance: -
j_gene: TRBJ2-2
v_gene: TRBV27
d_gene: -
CDR3aa: CASSPTVGGTGELFF
CDR3nt: TGTGCCAGCAGTCCCACAGTTGGGGGCACCGGGGAGCTGTTTTTT

abundance: once
j_gene: TRBJ2-7
v_gene: TRBV7-2
d_gene: -
CDR3aa: CASSQYGGLAYEQYF
CDR3nt: TGTGCCAGCAGCCAATACGGGGGGCTAGCGTACGAGCAGTACTTC

abundance: -
j_gene: TRBJ1-1
v_gene: TRBV6-4
d_gene: -
CDR3aa: CASSDSPRGAGNTEAFF
CDR3nt: TGTGCCAGCAGTGACTCGCCCAGGGGTGCGGGGAACACTGAAGCTTTCTTT

abundance: -
j_gene: TRBJ2-5
v_gene: TRBV2
d_gene: -
CDR3aa: CASTALPPNAQETQYF
CDR3nt: TGTGCCAGCACCGCCCTCCCTCCCAACGCGCAAGAGACCCAGTACTTC

abundance: -
j_gene: TRBJ2-1
v_gene: TRBV3-1/TRBV3-2
d_gene: TRBD2
CDR3aa: CASSLSGTSGGSSYNEQFF
CDR3nt: TGTGCCAGCAGCCTTTCCGGGACTAGCGGGGGGAGCTCCTACAATGAGCAGTTCTTC

abundance: -
j_gene: TRBJ1-1
v_gene: TRBV18
d_gene: TRBD1
CDR3aa: CASSEDRGLNTEAFF
CDR3nt: TGTGCCAGCTCAGAGGACAGGGGGCTGAACACTGAAGCTTTCTTT

abundance: -
j_gene: TRBJ2-1
v_gene: TRBV19
d_gene: TRBD2
CDR3aa: CASNRLASGYNEQFF
CDR3nt: TGTGCCAGTAATAGGTTGGCTAGCGGTTACAATGAGCAGTTCTTC

abundance: -
j_gene: TRBJ2-3
v_gene: TRBV7-3
d_gene: TRBD2
CDR3aa: CASSSSGGGTDTQYF
CDR3nt: TGTGCCAGCAGCTCTAGCGGGGGGGGCACAGATACGCAGTATTTT

abundance: -
j_gene: TRBJ1-2
v_gene: TRBV6-6
d_gene: -
CDR3aa: CVILIGVDGYTF
CDR3nt: TGTGTAATACTTATAGGAGTAGATGGCTACACCTTC

abundance: -
j_gene: TRBJ1-1
v_gene: TRBV25-1
d_gene: -
CDR3aa: CASRFRNTEAFF
CDR3nt: TGTGCCAGCAGGTTTCGGAACACTGAAGCTTTCTTT

abundance: -
j_gene: TRBJ2-3
v_gene: TRBV7-3
d_gene: TRBD2
CDR3aa: CASSLGLAGGTDTQYF
CDR3nt: TGTGCCAGCAGCTTAGGTCTAGCGGGGGGCACAGATACGCAGTATTTT

abundance: -
j_gene: TRBJ2-1
v_gene: TRBV5-4
d_gene: TRBD2
CDR3aa: CASSLQLAGYSLSYNEQFF
CDR3nt: TGTGCCAGCAGCTTGCAGCTAGCGGGGTACAGCCTCTCCTACAATGAGCAGTTCTTC

abundance: -
j_gene: TRBJ2-7
v_gene: TRBV12-3/TRBV12-4
d_gene: -
CDR3aa: CASGRGSEQYF
CDR3nt: TGTGCCAGCGGCCGAGGGAGCGAGCAGTACTTC

abundance: once
j_gene: TRBJ2-5
v_gene: TRBV19
d_gene: -
CDR3aa: CASSSVRSYQETQYF
CDR3nt: TGTGCCAGCAGCTCGGTGAGGAGTTATCAAGAGACCCAGTACTTC

abundance: once
j_gene: TRBJ1-1
v_gene: TRBV27
d_gene: -
CDR3aa: CASRAQGNTEAFF
CDR3nt: TGTGCCAGCAGGGCTCAGGGTAACACTGAAGCTTTCTTT

abundance: -
j_gene: TRBJ1-1
v_gene: TRBV18
d_gene: -
CDR3aa: CASSPPEAGMNTEAFF
CDR3nt: TGTGCCAGCTCACCCCCCGAGGCAGGGATGAACACTGAAGCTTTCTTT

abundance: -
j_gene: TRBJ1-5
v_gene: TRBV6-5
d_gene: -
CDR3aa: CASSYDRSNQPQHF
CDR3nt: TGTGCCAGCAGCTACGACAGAAGCAATCAGCCCCAGCATTTT

abundance: -
j_gene: TRBJ1-1
v_gene: TRBV13
d_gene: -
CDR3aa: CASSLTWNTEAFF
CDR3nt: TGTGCCAGCAGCTTAACGTGGAACACTGAAGCTTTCTTT

abundance: once
j_gene: TRBJ2-1
v_gene: TRBV7-7
d_gene: TRBD2
CDR3aa: CASSFGLAAYNEQFF
CDR3nt: TGTGCTAGCAGCTTTGGACTAGCGGCCTACAATGAGCAGTTCTTC

abundance: -
j_gene: TRBJ2-7
v_gene: TRBV3-1/TRBV3-2
d_gene: TRBD2
CDR3aa: CASSQVLLAGGWYEQYF
CDR3nt: TGTGCCAGCAGCCAAGTCTTGCTAGCGGGGGGCTGGTACGAGCAGTACTTC

abundance: -
j_gene: TRBJ2-2
v_gene: TRBV19
d_gene: TRBD1
CDR3aa: CASSRDRGNTGELFF
CDR3nt: TGTGCCAGTAGTCGGGACAGGGGGAACACCGGGGAGCTGTTTTTT

abundance: once
j_gene: TRBJ2-1
v_gene: TRBV7-2
d_gene: -
CDR3aa: CASISTPGGVEQFF
CDR3nt: TGTGCCAGCATCAGCACTCCTGGGGGCGTTGAGCAGTTCTTC

abundance: -
j_gene: TRBJ1-2
v_gene: TRBV4-3
d_gene: -
CDR3aa: CASSQDSGGVGYTF
CDR3nt: TGCGCCAGCAGCCAAGATAGCGGGGGCGTTGGCTACACCTTC

abundance: -
j_gene: TRBJ1-2
v_gene: TRBV28
d_gene: -
CDR3aa: CASSPLDKTYGYTF
CDR3nt: TGTGCCAGCAGCCCTTTGGACAAAACCTATGGCTACACCTTC